The rows below give T cell receptor beta chains drawn from one sample of a study of regulatory T cells in long-lasting Graves disease. TCRdb re-analysed the multiplex PCR reads in MiXCR, keeping a single row per CDR3 protein. The data show over 200,000 distinct CDR3 sequences, with about 20% seen just once and approximately 15% held by the top ten. The data were also submitted as part of a second study, on T cells in Graves' hyperthyroidism and ophthalmopathy.

Source: peripheral blood mononuclear cells (PBMCs), taken at new diagnosis, from a patient treated with antithyroid drugs. The receptors shown here come from a woman in her thirties with Graves disease. The CDR3 runs from the conserved cysteine through the conserved F or W. D genes are given only for firm matches. The size field is filled for only some rows; it gives once, few, many or a size class.

clone_size d_call j_call v_call cdr3_aa cdr3_nt
many TRBD2 TRBJ2-1 TRBV5-1 CASSRGQRGDGNEQFF TGTGCCAGCAGCCGCGGGCAGCGGGGGGACGGGAATGAGCAGTTCTTC
many NA TRBJ2-7 TRBV9 CASSVLQGAGIYEQYF TGTGCCAGCAGCGTCCTACAGGGTGCGGGGATTTACGAGCAGTACTTC
NA NA TRBJ1-2 TRBV20-1 CSAGIPGATNYGYTF TGCAGTGCTGGGATCCCAGGGGCAACTAACTATGGCTACACCTTC
NA NA TRBJ1-3 TRBV20-1 CSASDNYRGPSRWNTIYF TGCAGTGCTAGTGACAATTATCGGGGACCCAGCCGGTGGAACACCATATATTTT
NA NA TRBJ2-2 TRBV7-7 CASRAEPNTGELFF TGTGCTAGCAGGGCAGAGCCGAACACCGGGGAGCTGTTTTTT
many NA TRBJ2-1 TRBV15 CATSQGPNNEQFF TGTGCCACCAGCCAGGGACCCAACAATGAGCAGTTCTTC
few TRBD2 TRBJ2-1 TRBV10-3 CAIRSGTSGSEQFF TGTGCCATCAGATCCGGGACTAGCGGGAGTGAGCAGTTCTTC
many NA TRBJ1-5 TRBV2 CASRPEGGSSSNQPQHF TGTGCCAGCAGACCCGAGGGAGGGTCGTCGAGCAATCAGCCCCAGCATTTT
many TRBD1 TRBJ1-2 TRBV20-1 CSATIRQGSSGYTF TGCAGTGCTACCATCCGACAGGGTTCCAGCGGCTACACCTTC
many TRBD1 TRBJ1-4 TRBV20-1 CSARGVPGQDEKLFF TGCAGTGCTAGGGGCGTCCCGGGACAGGATGAAAAACTGTTTTTT
many NA TRBJ1-5 TRBV18 CASSRRQQPQHF TGTGCCAGCTCCCGACGACAGCAGCCCCAGCATTTT
many NA TRBJ2-2 TRBV12-3/TRBV12-4 CASSLRRELFF TGTGCCAGCAGCCTCAGAAGGGAGCTGTTTTTT
many TRBD2 TRBJ2-3 TRBV12-3/TRBV12-4 CASRLAASGGADTQYF TGTGCCAGCAGATTGGCGGCTAGCGGGGGGGCAGATACGCAGTATTTT
many NA TRBJ2-7 TRBV18 CASSPYGSYEQYF TGTGCCAGCTCACCTTACGGGTCCTACGAGCAGTACTTC
few TRBD2 TRBJ2-7 TRBV20-1 CSASRSGGTYEQYF TGCAGTGCTAGCCGTAGCGGGGGGACCTACGAGCAGTACTTC
many NA TRBJ1-4 TRBV18 CASSPRAGREKLFF TGTGCCAGCAGCCCGCGCGCGGGGCGGGAAAAACTGTTTTTT
many NA TRBJ2-7 TRBV6-1 CASTTGLEQYF TGTGCCAGCACCACAGGTTTGGAGCAGTACTTC
many TRBD1 TRBJ1-5 TRBV20-1 CSADFDRGGNQPQHF TGCAGTGCGGACTTCGACAGGGGTGGCAATCAGCCCCAGCATTTT
NA NA TRBJ2-1 TRBV19 CASRDPALYNEQFF TGTGCCAGTAGGGACCCGGCCCTTTACAATGAGCAGTTCTTC
many NA TRBJ1-1 TRBV2 CASNHGNTEAFF TGTGCCAGCAACCATGGGAACACTGAAGCTTTCTTT
NA NA TRBJ2-3 TRBV20-1 CSASGGQPSTDTQYF TGCAGTGCTAGCGGGGGGCAACCTAGCACAGATACGCAGTATTTT
NA NA TRBJ2-7 TRBV10-2 CATFTGKRYEQYF TGCGCCACTTTCACCGGGAAACGCTACGAGCAGTACTTC
many NA TRBJ2-5 TRBV20-1 CSASDLQETQYF TGCAGTGCTTCGGACTTACAAGAGACCCAGTACTTC
many TRBD1 TRBJ1-1 TRBV7-9 CASSLVDRVGTEAFF TGTGCCAGCAGCTTAGTCGACAGGGTGGGCACTGAAGCTTTCTTT
NA NA TRBJ2-5 TRBV24-1 CATSDSRGKGETQYF TGTGCCACCAGTGATTCGAGAGGGAAAGGAGAGACCCAGTACTTC
NA NA TRBJ1-1 TRBV4-1 CASSQDRVRGAEAFF TGCGCCAGCAGCCAAGACAGGGTCCGGGGCGCTGAAGCTTTCTTT
many TRBD2 TRBJ2-7 TRBV3-1 CASSQDGGGSSYEQYF TGCGCCAGCAGCCAAGATGGGGGGGGTAGCTCCTACGAGCAGTACTTC
NA NA TRBJ1-5 TRBV18 CASSPYQIGQLNSNQPQHF TGTGCCAGCTCACCATACCAAATCGGACAGTTAAATAGCAATCAGCCCCAGCATTTT
many NA TRBJ2-7 TRBV29-1 CSVEVDSLTGEQYF TGCAGCGTTGAAGTAGACAGCCTAACAGGGGAGCAGTACTTC
few NA TRBJ1-4 TRBV12-3/TRBV12-4 CASSPQGGKLFF TGTGCCAGCAGTCCGCAGGGAGGGAAACTGTTTTTT
many TRBD2 TRBJ2-5 TRBV20-1 CSAERLAGGMGTQYF TGCAGTGCGGAACGACTAGCGGGGGGTATGGGGACCCAGTACTTC
NA NA TRBJ2-7 TRBV5-6 CASSLTANEQYF TGTGCCAGCAGCTTGACAGCTAACGAGCAGTACTTC
many TRBD2 TRBJ2-1 TRBV3-1 CASSQAASGGDEQFF TGTGCCAGCAGTCAAGCGGCTAGCGGGGGAGATGAGCAGTTCTTC
many NA TRBJ2-2 TRBV5-1 CASSLSTDGPGELFF TGCGCCAGCAGCTTGTCGACGGACGGTCCCGGGGAGCTGTTTTTT
many NA TRBJ1-6 TRBV7-2 CASTRKMGSHSPLHF TGTGCCAGCACCAGGAAAATGGGATCGCATTCACCCCTCCACTTT
few NA TRBJ1-1 TRBV4-1 CASSHPNIGGTEALF TGCGCCAGCAGCCACCCAAATATAGGAGGGACTGAAGCTCTCTTT
few TRBD1 TRBJ1-2 TRBV6-1 CASRDRGNYGYAF TGTGCCAGCAGGGACAGGGGAAACTATGGCTACGCCTTC
many TRBD1 TRBJ1-2 TRBV12-3/TRBV12-4 CASYTQGTLPPLINYGYTF TGTGCCAGCTATACACAGGGGACCCTTCCCCCCTTAATTAACTATGGCTACACCTTC
NA NA TRBJ2-7 TRBV4-1 CASSQVNRKAYEQYF TGCGCCAGCAGCCAAGTGAACAGGAAGGCCTACGAGCAGTACTTC
many NA TRBJ2-3 TRBV18 CASSTSITDTQYF TGTGCCAGCTCAACGTCCATCACAGATACGCAGTATTTT
NA NA TRBJ2-1 TRBV11-2 CASSLGGTPGTGEQLF TGTGCCAGCAGCCTAGGGGGGACCCCGGGTACCGGTGAGCAGCTCTTC
many NA TRBJ2-3 TRBV14 CASSHGTDTQYF TGTGCCAGCAGCCACGGCACAGATACGCAGTATTTT
many NA TRBJ1-5 TRBV7-9 CASSLGWSGGEQPQHF TGTGCCAGCAGCTTAGGGTGGTCTGGGGGGGAACAGCCCCAGCATTTT
many NA TRBJ1-5 TRBV9 CASSSEDGRNQPQHF TGTGCCAGTAGTTCGGAGGACGGCCGCAATCAGCCCCAGCATTTT
many NA TRBJ2-3 TRBV6-1 CASSVPATDTQYF TGTGCCAGCAGTGTACCGGCAACAGATACGCAGTATTTT
many NA TRBJ1-3 TRBV29-1 CSVEDFGNTIYF TGCAGCGTTGAAGACTTTGGAAACACCATATATTTT
many TRBD2 TRBJ2-1 TRBV20-1 CSARGGLAYNEQFF TGCAGTGCTAGAGGGGGACTAGCCTACAATGAGCAGTTCTTC
NA NA TRBJ2-5 TRBV7-9 CASSLAPGLETQYF TGTGCCAGCAGCTTAGCGCCGGGGCTCGAGACCCAGTACTTC
NA TRBD2 TRBJ2-2 TRBV6-2/TRBV6-3 CASSQKREGVTGELFF TGTGCCAGCAGCCAGAAGCGGGAGGGCGTGACCGGGGAGCTGTTTTTT
many NA TRBJ2-2 TRBV27 CASSLRSSVIRQGFRNTGELFF TGTGCCAGCAGTTTACGATCGAGTGTCATCCGGCAGGGGTTTAGGAACACCGGGGAGCTGTTTTTT
many TRBD2 TRBJ2-5 TRBV7-9 CASSLFPGGIEETQYF TGTGCCAGCAGCTTATTTCCGGGGGGGATTGAAGAGACCCAGTACTTC
many TRBD1 TRBJ2-7 TRBV14 CASSPHSGTGVSYEQYF TGTGCCAGCAGCCCACACTCCGGGACAGGGGTCTCCTACGAGCAGTACTTC